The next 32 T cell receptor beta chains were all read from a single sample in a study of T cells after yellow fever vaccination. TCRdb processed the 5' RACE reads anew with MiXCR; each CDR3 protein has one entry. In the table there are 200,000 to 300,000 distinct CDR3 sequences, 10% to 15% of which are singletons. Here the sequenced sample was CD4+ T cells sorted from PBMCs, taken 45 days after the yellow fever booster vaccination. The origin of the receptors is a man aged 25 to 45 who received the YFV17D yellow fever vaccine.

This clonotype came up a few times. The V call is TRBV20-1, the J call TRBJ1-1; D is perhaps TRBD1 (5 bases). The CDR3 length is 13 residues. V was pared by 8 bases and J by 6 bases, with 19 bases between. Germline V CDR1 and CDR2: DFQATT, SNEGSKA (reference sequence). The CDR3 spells CSSLGEARAEAFF. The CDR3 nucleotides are TGCAGTTCCCTAGGGGAGGCGAGAGCTGAAGCTTTCTTT.

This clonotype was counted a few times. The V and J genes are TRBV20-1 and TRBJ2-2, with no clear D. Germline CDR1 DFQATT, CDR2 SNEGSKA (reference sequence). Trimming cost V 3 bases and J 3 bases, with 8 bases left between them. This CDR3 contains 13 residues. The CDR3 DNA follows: TGCAGTGCTAGGGGCAGTTACACCGGGGAGCTGTTTTTT. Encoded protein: CSARGSYTGELFF.

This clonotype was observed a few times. CDR3 sequence reads: CASSDRGEQFF. In nucleotides, the CDR3 is TGTGCCAGCAGCGACAGGGGTGAGCAGTTCTTC. The chain carries TRBV6-2 or TRBV6-3 and TRBJ2-1; 8 nucleotides align to TRBD1. This CDR3 has 11 residues. Germline CDR1 and CDR2: MNHEY and SVGEGT. V lost 6 bases to trimming and J lost 9 bases; unmatched junction nucleotides: 1.

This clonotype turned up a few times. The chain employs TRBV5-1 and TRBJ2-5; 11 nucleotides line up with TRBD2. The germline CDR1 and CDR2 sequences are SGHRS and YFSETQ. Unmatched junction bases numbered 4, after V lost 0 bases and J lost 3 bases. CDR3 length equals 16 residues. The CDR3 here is CASSLGGTSGEETQYF. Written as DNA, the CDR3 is TGCGCCAGCAGCTTGGGGGGGACTAGCGGTGAAGAGACCCAGTACTTC.

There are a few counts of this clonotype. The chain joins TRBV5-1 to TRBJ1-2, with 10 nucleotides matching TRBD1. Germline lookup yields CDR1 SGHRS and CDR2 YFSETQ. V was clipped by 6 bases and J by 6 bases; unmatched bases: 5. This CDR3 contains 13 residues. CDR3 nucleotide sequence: TGCGCCAGCAATTCCGGGACAGGGGATGGCTACACCTTC. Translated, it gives CASNSGTGDGYTF.

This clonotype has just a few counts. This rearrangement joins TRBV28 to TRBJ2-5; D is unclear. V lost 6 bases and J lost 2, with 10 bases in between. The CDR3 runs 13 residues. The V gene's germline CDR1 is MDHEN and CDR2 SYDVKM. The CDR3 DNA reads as TGTGCCAGCAGCCCTTGGATACAAGAGACCCAGTACTTC. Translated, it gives CASSPWIQETQYF.

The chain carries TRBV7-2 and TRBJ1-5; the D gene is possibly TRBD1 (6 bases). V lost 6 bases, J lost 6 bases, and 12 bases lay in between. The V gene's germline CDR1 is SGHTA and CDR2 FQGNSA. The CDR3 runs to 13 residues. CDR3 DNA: TGTGCCAGCAGTTTCACAGGGATTCAGCCCCAGCATTTT. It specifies CASSFTGIQPQHF.

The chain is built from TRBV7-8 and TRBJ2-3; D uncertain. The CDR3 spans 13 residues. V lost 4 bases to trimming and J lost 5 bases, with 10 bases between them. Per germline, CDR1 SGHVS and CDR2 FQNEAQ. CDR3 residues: CASSYRVGDTQYF. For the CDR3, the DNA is TGTGCCAGCAGCTACCGAGTAGGAGATACGCAGTATTTT.

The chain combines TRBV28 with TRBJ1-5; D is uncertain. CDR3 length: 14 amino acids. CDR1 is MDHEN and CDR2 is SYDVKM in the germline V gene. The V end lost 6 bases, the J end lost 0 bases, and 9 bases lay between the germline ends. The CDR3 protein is CASRLTDSNQPQHF. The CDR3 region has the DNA TGTGCCAGCAGGCTGACGGATAGCAATCAGCCCCAGCATTTT.

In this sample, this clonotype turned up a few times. The CDR3 DNA reads TGTGCCAGCAGTCAAGGAGTGACCAAAAACATTCAGTACTTC. This codes for CASSQGVTKNIQYF. The chain combines TRBV28 with TRBJ2-4; D remains unclear. Looked up from germline, CDR1 is MDHEN and CDR2 is SYDVKM. V was cut by 5 bases and J by 2 bases, with 10 bases left in between. The CDR3 has 14 residues.

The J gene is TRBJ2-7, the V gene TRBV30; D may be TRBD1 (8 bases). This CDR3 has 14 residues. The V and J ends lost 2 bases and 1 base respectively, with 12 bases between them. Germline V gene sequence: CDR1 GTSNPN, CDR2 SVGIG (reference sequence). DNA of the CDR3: TGTGCCTGGAGTATACAGGGGGGGTCCTACGAGCAGTACTTC. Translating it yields CAWSIQGGSYEQYF.

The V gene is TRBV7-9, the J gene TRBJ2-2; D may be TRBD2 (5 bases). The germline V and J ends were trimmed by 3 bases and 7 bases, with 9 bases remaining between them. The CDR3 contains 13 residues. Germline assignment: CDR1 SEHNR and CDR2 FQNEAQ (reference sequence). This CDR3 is CASSLSGIGELFF. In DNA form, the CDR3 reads TGTGCCAGCAGCTTGTCGGGGATCGGGGAGCTGTTTTTT.

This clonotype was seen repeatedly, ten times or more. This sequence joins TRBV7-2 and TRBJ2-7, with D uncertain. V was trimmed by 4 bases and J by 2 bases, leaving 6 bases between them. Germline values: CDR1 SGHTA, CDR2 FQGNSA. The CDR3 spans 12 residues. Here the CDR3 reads CASSSGPYEQYF. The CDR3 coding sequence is TGTGCCAGCAGCTCAGGACCCTACGAGCAGTACTTC.

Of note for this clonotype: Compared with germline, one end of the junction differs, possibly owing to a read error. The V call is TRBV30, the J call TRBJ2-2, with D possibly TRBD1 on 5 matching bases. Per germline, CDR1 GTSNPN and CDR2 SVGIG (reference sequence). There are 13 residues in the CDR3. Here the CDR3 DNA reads TGTGCCTGGACTAACGTCAGGGCCGGTGAGCTGTTTTTT. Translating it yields CAWTNVRAGELFF.

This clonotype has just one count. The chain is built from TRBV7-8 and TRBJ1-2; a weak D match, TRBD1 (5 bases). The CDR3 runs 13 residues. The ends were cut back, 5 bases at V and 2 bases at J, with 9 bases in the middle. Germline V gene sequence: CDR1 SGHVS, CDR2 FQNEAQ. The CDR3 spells CASSHRQNYGYTF. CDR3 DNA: TGTGCCAGCAGCCACCGACAGAACTATGGCTACACCTTC.

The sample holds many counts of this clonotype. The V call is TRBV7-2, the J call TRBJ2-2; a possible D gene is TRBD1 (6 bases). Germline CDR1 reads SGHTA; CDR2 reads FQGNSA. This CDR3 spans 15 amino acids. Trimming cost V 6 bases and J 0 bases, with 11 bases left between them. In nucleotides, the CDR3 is TGTGCCAGCAGAGGACAGACACCGAACACCGGGGAGCTGTTTTTT. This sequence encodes CASRGQTPNTGELFF.

The CDR3 loop is CASRTPSEGTDTQYF. CDR3 sequence (DNA): TGTGCCAGCAGAACTCCTTCCGAAGGCACAGATACGCAGTATTTT. The J gene is TRBJ2-3, the V gene TRBV7-2; D remains unclear. The CDR3 loop spans 15 amino acids. V was cut by 6 bases and J by 1 base, with 14 bases left in between. Germline V lookup: CDR1 SGHTA, CDR2 FQGNSA.

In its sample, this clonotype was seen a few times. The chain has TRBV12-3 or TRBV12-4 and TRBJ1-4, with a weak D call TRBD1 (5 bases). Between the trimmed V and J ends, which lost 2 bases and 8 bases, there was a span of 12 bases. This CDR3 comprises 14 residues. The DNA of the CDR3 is TGTGCCAGCAGTTTAATTTGGAGGGACGAAAAACTGTTTTTT. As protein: CASSLIWRDEKLFF.

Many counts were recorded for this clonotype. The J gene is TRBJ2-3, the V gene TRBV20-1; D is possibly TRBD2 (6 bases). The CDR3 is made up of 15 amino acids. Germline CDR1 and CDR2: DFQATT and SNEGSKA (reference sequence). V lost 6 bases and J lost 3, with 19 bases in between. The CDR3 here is CSASRRIAETDTQYF. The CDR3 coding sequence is TGCAGTGCCAGCAGACGTATAGCGGAGACAGATACGCAGTATTTT.

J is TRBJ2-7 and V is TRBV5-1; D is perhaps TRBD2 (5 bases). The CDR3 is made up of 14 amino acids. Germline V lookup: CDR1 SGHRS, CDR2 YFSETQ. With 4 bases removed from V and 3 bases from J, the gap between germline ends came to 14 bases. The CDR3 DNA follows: TGCGCCAGCAGCCCCCTGGTAGGAGGCTACGAGCAGTACTTC. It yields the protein CASSPLVGGYEQYF.

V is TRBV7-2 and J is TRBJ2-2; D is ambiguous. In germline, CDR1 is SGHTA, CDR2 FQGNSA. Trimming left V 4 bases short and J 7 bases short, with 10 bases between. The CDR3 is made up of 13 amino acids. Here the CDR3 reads CASSSRLNGELFF. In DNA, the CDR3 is TGTGCCAGCAGCTCCCGGCTTAACGGGGAGCTGTTTTTT.

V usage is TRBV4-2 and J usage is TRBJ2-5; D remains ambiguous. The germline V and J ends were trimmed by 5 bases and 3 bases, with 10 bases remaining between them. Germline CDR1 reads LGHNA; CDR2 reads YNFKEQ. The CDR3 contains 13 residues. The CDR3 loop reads CASSARKEETQYF. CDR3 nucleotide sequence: TGTGCCAGCAGCGCCAGGAAGGAAGAGACCCAGTACTTC.

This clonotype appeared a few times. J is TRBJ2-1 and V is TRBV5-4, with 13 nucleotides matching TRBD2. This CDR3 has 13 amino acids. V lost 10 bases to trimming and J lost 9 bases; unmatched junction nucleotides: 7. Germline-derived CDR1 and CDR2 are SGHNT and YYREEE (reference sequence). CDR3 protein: CAGMGLAGSEQFF. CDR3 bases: TGTGCCGGGATGGGACTAGCGGGGAGTGAGCAGTTCTTC.

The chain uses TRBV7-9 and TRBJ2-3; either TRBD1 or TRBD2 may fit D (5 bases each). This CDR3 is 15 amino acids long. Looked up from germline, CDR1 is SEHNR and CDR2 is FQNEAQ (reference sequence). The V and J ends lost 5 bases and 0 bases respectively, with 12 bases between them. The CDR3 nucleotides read TGTGCCAGCAGCCCCGGGACCCTTAGCACAGATACGCAGTATTTT. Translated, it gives CASSPGTLSTDTQYF. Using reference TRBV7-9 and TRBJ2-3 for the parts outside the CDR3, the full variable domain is DTGVSQNPRHKITKRGQNVTFRCDPISEHNRLYWYRQTLGQGPEFLTYFQNEAQLEKSRLLSDRFSAERPKGSFSTLEIQRTEQGDSAMYLCASSPGTLSTDTQYFGPGTRLTVL.

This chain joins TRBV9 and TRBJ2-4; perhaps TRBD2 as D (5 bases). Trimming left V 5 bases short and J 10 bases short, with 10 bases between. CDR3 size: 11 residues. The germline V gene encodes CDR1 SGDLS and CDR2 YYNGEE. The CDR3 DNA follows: TGTGCCAGCAGGGCGAGGGAAATTCAGTACTTC. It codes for CASRAREIQYF.

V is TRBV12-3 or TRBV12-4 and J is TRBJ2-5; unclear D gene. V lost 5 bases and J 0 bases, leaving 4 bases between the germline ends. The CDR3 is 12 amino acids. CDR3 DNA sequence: TGTGCCAGCAGTACCGACCAAGAGACCCAGTACTTC. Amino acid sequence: CASSTDQETQYF.

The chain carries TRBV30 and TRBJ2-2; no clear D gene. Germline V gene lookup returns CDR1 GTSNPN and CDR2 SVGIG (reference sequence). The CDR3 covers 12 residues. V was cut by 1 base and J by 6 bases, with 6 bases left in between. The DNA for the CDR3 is TGTGCCTGGAGTGCCCTTGCCGGGGAGCTGTTTTTT. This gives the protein CAWSALAGELFF.

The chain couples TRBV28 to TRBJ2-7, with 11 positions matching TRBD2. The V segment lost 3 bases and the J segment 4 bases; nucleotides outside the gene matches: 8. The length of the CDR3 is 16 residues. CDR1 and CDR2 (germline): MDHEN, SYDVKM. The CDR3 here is CASSLSGTSGQYEQYF. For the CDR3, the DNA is TGTGCCAGCAGTTTGTCGGGGACTAGCGGACAATACGAGCAGTACTTC.

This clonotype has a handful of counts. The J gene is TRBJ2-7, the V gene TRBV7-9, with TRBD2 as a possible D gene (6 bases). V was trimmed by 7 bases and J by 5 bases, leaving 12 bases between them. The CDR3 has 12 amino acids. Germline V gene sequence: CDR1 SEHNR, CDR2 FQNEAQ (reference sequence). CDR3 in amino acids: CASTPGEDEQYF. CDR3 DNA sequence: TGTGCCAGCACCCCGGGGGAAGACGAGCAGTACTTC.

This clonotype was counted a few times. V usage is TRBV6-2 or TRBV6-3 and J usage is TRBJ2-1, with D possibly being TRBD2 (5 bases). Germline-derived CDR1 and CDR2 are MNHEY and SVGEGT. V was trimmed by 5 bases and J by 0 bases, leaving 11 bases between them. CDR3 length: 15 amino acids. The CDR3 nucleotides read TGTGCCAGCAGTCGTAGCGCGAACTCCTACAATGAGCAGTTCTTC. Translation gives CASSRSANSYNEQFF.

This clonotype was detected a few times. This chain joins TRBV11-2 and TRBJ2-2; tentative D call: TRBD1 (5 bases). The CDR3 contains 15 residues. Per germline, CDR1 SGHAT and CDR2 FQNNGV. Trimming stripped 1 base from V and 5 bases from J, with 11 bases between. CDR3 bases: TGTGCCAGCAGCTTAGGGGCAGGGTCAACCGGGGAGCTGTTTTTT. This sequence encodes CASSLGAGSTGELFF.

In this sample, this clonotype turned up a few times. CDR3 region: CASSVAGDPRGGANVLTF. DNA of the CDR3: TGTGCCAGCAGCGTAGCCGGTGACCCGAGGGGTGGGGCCAACGTCCTGACTTTC. The chain uses TRBV9 and TRBJ2-6; D tentatively fits TRBD1 or TRBD2 (5 bases each). V lost 0 bases and J lost 3, with 16 bases in between. This CDR3 comprises 18 residues. Germline loops: CDR1 SGDLS, CDR2 YYNGEE.